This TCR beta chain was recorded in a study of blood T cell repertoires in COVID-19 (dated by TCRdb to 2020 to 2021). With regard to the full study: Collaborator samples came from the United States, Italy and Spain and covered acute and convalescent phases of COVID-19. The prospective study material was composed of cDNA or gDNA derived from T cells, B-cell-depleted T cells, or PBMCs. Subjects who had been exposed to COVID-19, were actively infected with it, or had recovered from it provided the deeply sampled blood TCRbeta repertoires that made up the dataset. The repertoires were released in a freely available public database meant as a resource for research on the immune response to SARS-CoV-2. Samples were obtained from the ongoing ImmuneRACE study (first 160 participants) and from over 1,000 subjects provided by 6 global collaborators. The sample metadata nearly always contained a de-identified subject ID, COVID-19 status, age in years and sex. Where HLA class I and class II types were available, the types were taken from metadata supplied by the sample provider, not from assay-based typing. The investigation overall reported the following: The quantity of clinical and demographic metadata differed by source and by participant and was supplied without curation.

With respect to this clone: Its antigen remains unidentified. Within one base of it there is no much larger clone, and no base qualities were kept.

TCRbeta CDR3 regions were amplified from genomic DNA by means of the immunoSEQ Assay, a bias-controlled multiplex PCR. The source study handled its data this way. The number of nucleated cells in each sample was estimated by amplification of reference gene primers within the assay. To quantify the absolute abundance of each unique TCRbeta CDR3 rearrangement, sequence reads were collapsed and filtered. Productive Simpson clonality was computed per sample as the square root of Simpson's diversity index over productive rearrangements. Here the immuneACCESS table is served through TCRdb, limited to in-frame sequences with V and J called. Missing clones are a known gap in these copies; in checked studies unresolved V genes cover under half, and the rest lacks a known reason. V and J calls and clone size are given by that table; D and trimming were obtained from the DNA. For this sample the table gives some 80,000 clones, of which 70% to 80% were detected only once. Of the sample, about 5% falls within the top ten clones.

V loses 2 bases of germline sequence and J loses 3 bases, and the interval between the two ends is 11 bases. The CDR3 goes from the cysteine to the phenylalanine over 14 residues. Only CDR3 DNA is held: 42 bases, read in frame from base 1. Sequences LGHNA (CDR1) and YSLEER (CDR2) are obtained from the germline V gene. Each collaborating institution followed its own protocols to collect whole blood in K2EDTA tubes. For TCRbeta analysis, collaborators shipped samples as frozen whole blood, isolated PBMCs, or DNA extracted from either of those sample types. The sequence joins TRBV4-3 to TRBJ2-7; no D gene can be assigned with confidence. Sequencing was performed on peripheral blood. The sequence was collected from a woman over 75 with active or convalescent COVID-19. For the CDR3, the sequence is CASSQSLPGYEQYF. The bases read TGCGCCAGCAGCCAATCCTTACCGGGCTACGAGCAGTACTTC.